This entry lists 23 T cell receptor beta chains sequenced from one sample in a study of cytomegalovirus exposure and HLA in healthy donors (dated by TCRdb to 2016 to 2017). Libraries were built with the immunoSEQ multiplex PCR assay. A mixture of 60 forward primers for TCR Vbeta segments and 13 reverse primers for TCR Jbeta segments was used in the multiplex PCR. The table comes from immuneACCESS by way of TCRdb, which keeps in-frame sequences with V and J called. Part of the clones is missing from these tables; in studies checked, under half for an unresolved V gene and the rest for unknown reasons. This sample holds around 140,000 clones; around 82% were observed only once. About 3.4% of the sample is held by the ten biggest clonotypes. The sample comprised PBMCs. These receptors all stem from a man younger than 35 in good health and CMV-seropositive.

The chain employs TRBV27 and TRBJ1-5, with a tentative D call TRBD1 (5 bases). The CDR3 has 13 amino acids. The ends were cut back, 10 bases at V and 4 bases at J, with 14 bases in the middle. Germline V lookup: CDR1 MNHEY, CDR2 SMNVEV (reference sequence). The CDR3 sequence: CATRAGFNQPQHF. DNA for the CDR3: TGTGCCACCAGGGCGGGATTTAATCAGCCCCAGCATTTT.

This chain links TRBV19 with TRBJ2-3; possible D gene TRBD2, 5 bases. Looked up from germline, CDR1 is LNHDA and CDR2 is SQIVND (reference sequence). The germline V and J ends were trimmed by 6 bases and 1 base, with 14 bases remaining between them. The CDR3 runs 15 residues. CDR3 region: CASRIGRTGTDTQYF. The DNA for the CDR3 is TGTGCCAGTAGAATCGGACGGACTGGCACAGATACGCAGTATTTT.

The chain carries TRBV5-1 and TRBJ1-4, with a weak D call TRBD1 (6 bases). The CDR3 is made up of 15 amino acids. Germline CDR1 and CDR2: SGHRS and YFSETQ. Trimming took off 0 bases at V and 8 bases at J, with 14 bases between the two ends. CDR3 bases: TGCGCCAGCAGCTTGGATGGGGGGGCCCAAGAAAAACTGTTTTTT. The encoded protein is CASSLDGGAQEKLFF.

This sequence joins TRBV19 and TRBJ1-5; no clear D. This CDR3 contains 12 residues. Germline CDR1 is LNHDA and CDR2 is SQIVND (reference sequence). Trimming removed 6 bases at V and 5 bases at J, with 8 bases between. CDR3 residues: CASRSGYQPQHF. CDR3 sequence (DNA): TGTGCCAGTAGGTCCGGGTATCAGCCCCAGCATTTT.

This clone showed up just once. The CDR3 region is CASSFRGRYYGYTF. The CDR3 nucleotides are TGTGCCAGCAGTTTCAGGGGGCGGTACTATGGCTACACCTTC. The chain has TRBV6-5 and TRBJ1-2; TRBD1 agrees at 8 bases. V shed 4 bases and J 3 bases; nucleotides not matched to a gene: 4. The CDR3 has 14 residues. Germline lookup yields CDR1 MNHEY and CDR2 SVGAGI.

The CDR3 loop reads CASSFNGGQYGYTF. In DNA, the CDR3 is TGTGCCAGCAGTTTCAACGGGGGACAGTATGGCTACACCTTC. The genes are TRBV27 and TRBJ1-2, with 7 nucleotides matching TRBD1. Trimming cost V 3 bases and J 5 bases; bases outside gene matches: 6. CDR1 and CDR2 from the germline V gene are MNHEY and SMNVEV (reference sequence). CDR3 length: 14 amino acids.

The rearrangement links TRBV13 to TRBJ1-1; D call uncertain. V lost 6 bases, J lost 0 bases, and 5 bases lay in between. Germline lookup yields CDR1 PRHDT and CDR2 FYEKMQ (reference sequence). The CDR3 runs to 12 residues. The CDR3 DNA sequence: TGTGCCAGCAGTCTACTGAACACTGAAGCTTTCTTT. Residues: CASSLLNTEAFF.

The J gene is TRBJ2-7, the V gene TRBV5-4; 7 bases map to TRBD1. V gave up 5 bases and J gave up 1 base; unmatched junction bases: 9. The length of the CDR3 is 15 residues. Looked up from germline, CDR1 is SGHNT and CDR2 is YYREEE (reference sequence). CDR3 nucleotide sequence: TGTGCCAGCAGGGACACAGGGGAGTTATCCTACGAGCAGTACTTC. This gives the protein CASRDTGELSYEQYF.

The CDR3 bases are TGTGCCAGCAGCTCCGGAGTTATGTACGAGCAGTACTTC. This sequence encodes CASSSGVMYEQYF. The chain links TRBV5-5 to TRBJ2-7; D not certain. Looked up from germline, CDR1 is SGHKS and CDR2 is YYEKEE (reference sequence). There are 13 residues in the CDR3. Trimming removed 3 bases at V and 4 bases at J, with 11 bases between.

The chain employs TRBV11-2 and TRBJ1-1; 8 nucleotides line up with TRBD1. Germline values: CDR1 SGHAT, CDR2 FQNNGV. The V and J ends lost 4 bases and 0 bases, in that order; junction bases with no gene match: 4. The CDR3 totals 15 residues. CDR3 nucleotide sequence: TGTGCCAGCAGCTCCCGGACAGGGTTGAACACTGAAGCTTTCTTT. It encodes CASSSRTGLNTEAFF.

Remarks on this clone: Other DNA sequences in this sample translate to the same CDR3. The chain links TRBV15 to TRBJ2-2; TRBD2 might be the D (5 bases). Germline CDR1 LNHNV, CDR2 YYDKDF (reference sequence). The CDR3 length is 15 residues. With 0 bases removed from V and 3 bases from J, the gap between germline ends came to 8 bases. CDR3: CATSRDRGDTGELFF. CDR3 DNA: TGTGCCACCAGCAGAGATCGGGGTGACACCGGGGAGCTGTTTTTT.

This clone was observed once. The genes are TRBV27 and TRBJ2-2, with 8 bases aligning to TRBD2. Looked up from germline, CDR1 is MNHEY and CDR2 is SMNVEV (reference sequence). Trimming cost V 6 bases and J 3 bases; bases outside gene matches: 18. CDR3 length: 19 residues. CDR3 nucleotide sequence: TGTGCCAGCAGGACAAGGGGACTAGGGGCTCTGGAATACACCGGGGAGCTGTTTTTT. Amino acid sequence: CASRTRGLGALEYTGELFF.

The chain employs TRBV6-1 and TRBJ1-5; 9 bases are a match to TRBD1. The CDR3 loop spans 20 amino acids. Germline V CDR1 and CDR2: MNHNS, SASEGT. V shed 2 bases, J shed 2 bases, and the junction held 16 bases outside the gene matches. The CDR3 region has the DNA TGTGCCAGCAGTGAATCGTCAACAGGGGGCTTTCGTTGGGGCAATCAGCCCCAGCATTTT. Amino acids: CASSESSTGGFRWGNQPQHF.

The V call is TRBV11-2, the J call TRBJ2-2, with 9 bases identical to TRBD2. With 0 bases clipped from V and 4 bases from J, the junction kept 12 bases outside the gene matches. CDR1 is SGHAT, CDR2 FQNNGV, per germline. This CDR3 region has 19 residues. CDR3 DNA sequence: TGTGCCAGCAGCTTAGAGGGGCCGGGGCTAGCGGGATCCACCGGGGAGCTGTTTTTT. This sequence encodes CASSLEGPGLAGSTGELFF.

The chain combines TRBV13 with TRBJ2-7; 8 bases agree with TRBD1. The junction had 15 bases not matched to a gene; V was cut back by 4 bases and J by 4 bases. The CDR3 consists of 17 residues. Looked up from germline, CDR1 is PRHDT and CDR2 is FYEKMQ (reference sequence). CDR3 nucleotides: TGTGCCAGCAGCTCCCAAGGGGGTGGACAGGGAAAATACGAGCAGTACTTC. This encodes CASSSQGGGQGKYEQYF.

This rearrangement joins TRBV5-4 to TRBJ2-7; 8 bases match TRBD1. Germline CDR1 and CDR2: SGHNT and YYREEE (reference sequence). The CDR3 loop spans 12 amino acids. After removal of 3 bases from V and 6 bases from J, the junction contained 2 bases not matched to a gene. The CDR3 DNA reads TGTGCCAGCAGCTCAACAGGGGGCGAGCAGTACTTC. As protein: CASSSTGGEQYF.

This clone showed up just a few times. The chain combines TRBV5-1 with TRBJ1-1; no definite D call. The ends were cut back, 4 bases at V and 1 base at J, with 14 bases in the middle. The germline CDR1 and CDR2 sequences are SGHRS and YFSETQ. There are 15 residues in the CDR3. CDR3 amino acids: CASSLVGAENTEAFF. CDR3 nucleotides: TGCGCCAGCAGCCTGGTTGGCGCGGAGAACACTGAAGCTTTCTTT.

The chain combines TRBV6-1 with TRBJ2-5, with TRBD2 matching 8 bases. The V and J ends lost 2 bases and 0 bases, in that order; junction bases with no gene match: 8. The CDR3 consists of 17 residues. Germline loops: CDR1 MNHNS, CDR2 SASEGT. This chain's CDR3 is CASSENLLAGYQETQYF. CDR3 nucleotide sequence: TGTGCCAGCAGTGAAAACCTCCTAGCGGGTTACCAAGAGACCCAGTACTTC.

This CDR3 reads CASSLNSVAGLAYNEQFF. CDR3 DNA sequence: TGCGCCAGCAGCCTGAATTCGGTAGCGGGCCTGGCCTACAATGAGCAGTTCTTC. This chain uses TRBV4-1 with TRBJ2-1; 7 bases match TRBD2. The trim removed 4 bases at V and 2 bases at J, leaving 14 bases unmatched. The CDR3 length is 18 residues. CDR1 is MGHRA, CDR2 YSYEKL, per germline.

The V gene is TRBV5-6, the J gene TRBJ2-1, with D maybe TRBD2 (6 bases). Trimming cost V 4 bases and J 7 bases, with 15 bases left between them. Germline assignment: CDR1 SGHDT and CDR2 YYEEEE. This CDR3 is built from 14 residues. The CDR3 DNA reads as TGTGCCAGCAGCGTAGCGGTAGCTCTAAATGAGCAGTTCTTC. Residues: CASSVAVALNEQFF.

The chain links TRBV19 to TRBJ1-5; D call uncertain. The CDR3 is made up of 15 amino acids. V was shortened by 2 bases and J by 1 base, with 9 bases between the two germline ends. Germline CDR1 LNHDA, CDR2 SQIVND (reference sequence). The CDR3 loop reads CASSISLFSNQPQHF. The DNA for the CDR3 is TGTGCCAGTAGTATAAGTCTATTCAGCAATCAGCCCCAGCATTTT.

CDR3 in DNA: TGTGCCAGCGCTCATTTGTTGAAAGAGGACACTGAAGCTTTCTTT. Protein product: CASAHLLKEDTEAFF. The J gene is TRBJ1-1, the V gene TRBV7-8; no clear D. Germline V gives CDR1 SGHVS, CDR2 FQNEAQ. CDR3 length equals 15 residues. V was clipped by 8 bases and J by 3 bases, with 19 bases between them. Complete variable domain (other parts from reference TRBV7-8 and TRBJ1-1): GAGVSQSPRYKVAKRGQDVALRCDPISGHVSLFWYQQALGQGPEFLTYFQNEAQLDKSGLPSDRFFAERPEGSVSTLKIQRTQQEDSAVYLCASAHLLKEDTEAFFGQGTRLTVV.

This clone was counted a single time. This CDR3 is CASSSLGTYGNTEAFF. CDR3 DNA sequence: TGTGCCAGCAGTTCACTCGGGACATATGGGAACACTGAAGCTTTCTTT. The chain is built from TRBV27 and TRBJ1-1, with D possibly being TRBD1 (6 bases). Trimming removed 4 bases at V and 1 base at J, with 16 bases between. Germline lookup yields CDR1 MNHEY and CDR2 SMNVEV (reference sequence). The length of the CDR3 is 16 residues.